The following is a T cell receptor (beta chain) sequence with its context. Its target antigen remains unknown. The record has no base qualities; no much larger clone is one base away. Receptor libraries were prepared by the immunoSEQ multiplex PCR assay. TCRdb's version of the immuneACCESS table is confined to in-frame rearrangements and falls short of the full clone set. An unresolved V gene accounts for under half of the shortfall where checked; the remainder is of unknown origin. Within this sample are 81,000 or so clones, with about four fifths of them counted one time only. 13% to 15% of the sample belongs to the ten largest clones. V is trimmed back by 7 bases and J by 3 bases, and the junction contains 11 bases that no gene match accounts for. Via the germline V gene (reference sequence), CDR1 is LNHDA and CDR2 SQIVND. CDR3 length: 17 amino acids, cysteine to phenylalanine. Just the 51-base CDR3 DNA is kept, in frame starting at base 1.

This entry is derived from a study of radiotherapy plus CTLA-4 blockade in lung cancer (dated by TCRdb to 2017 to 2018). General notes on the study: Among enrolled patients, around 18% had an objective response and 31% reached disease control. The investigation overall reported the following: After treatment with radiotherapy and ipilimumab, TCR clones that originated in tumors expanded in peripheral blood. Early dynamic changes in blood T cell clones, together with increased serum interferon-beta after radiation, were reported as the strongest predictors of response.

The study evaluated CTLA-4 blockade (ipilimumab) given together with focal radiation therapy in patients who had chemo-refractory metastatic non-small-cell lung cancer. Rearrangement joined TRBV19 to TRBJ1-5; TRBD1 matches 11 bases in the middle. The receptor was isolated from a human donor with non-small cell lung cancer that progressed on radiotherapy plus ipilimumab. The sequenced sample was peripheral blood, obtained from a patient treated with radiotherapy plus ipilimumab. In nucleotides, the sequence is TGTGCCAGTACCGGGACAGGGGGGACTTTTTACAATCAGCCCCAGCATTTT. The translation is CASTGTGGTFYNQPQHF.